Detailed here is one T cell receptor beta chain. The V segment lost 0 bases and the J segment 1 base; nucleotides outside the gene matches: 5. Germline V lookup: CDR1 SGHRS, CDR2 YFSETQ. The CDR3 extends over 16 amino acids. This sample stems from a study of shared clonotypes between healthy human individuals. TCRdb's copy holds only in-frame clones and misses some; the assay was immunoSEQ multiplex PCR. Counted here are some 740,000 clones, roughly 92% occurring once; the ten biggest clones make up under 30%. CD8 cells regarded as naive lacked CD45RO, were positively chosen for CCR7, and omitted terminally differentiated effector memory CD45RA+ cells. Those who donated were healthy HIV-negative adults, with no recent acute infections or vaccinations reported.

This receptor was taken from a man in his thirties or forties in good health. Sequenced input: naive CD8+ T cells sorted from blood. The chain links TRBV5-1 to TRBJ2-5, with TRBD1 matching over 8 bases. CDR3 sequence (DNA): TGCGCCAGCAGCTTGGCCGGGGACAGGCTCCAAGAGACCCAGTACTTC. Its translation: CASSLAGDRLQETQYF.